This passage covers 8 T cell receptor beta chains from one sample sequenced in a study of T cells in Graves' hyperthyroidism and ophthalmopathy. Authors of the study amplified TCR beta CDR3 regions from RNA transcripts. The primer set for the first-round RT-PCR of the TCR CDR3 was HTBI. One entry per CDR3 protein results from TCRdb running MiXCR on the multiplex PCR reads. Of more than 550,000 distinct CDR3 sequences in the sample, roughly 20% were seen once. Sample: blood. Every receptor here comes from a woman between 45 and 65 years old with Graves' hyperthyroidism that later progressed to Graves' ophthalmopathy.

The sample holds many counts of this clonotype. The chain uses TRBV7-2 and TRBJ2-7; TRBD1 agrees at 8 bases. Germline assignment: CDR1 SGHTA and CDR2 FQGNSA. This CDR3 is built from 14 residues. Losses at the gene ends were 4 bases for V and 2 bases for J; bases not matched to a gene: 4. In nucleotides, the CDR3 is TGTGCCAGCAGCTCCCAGGGGGCGGCCTACGAGCAGTACTTC. Amino acids: CASSSQGAAYEQYF. Combining the CDR3 with reference TRBV7-2 and TRBJ2-7 gives the whole variable domain GAGVSQSPSNKVTEKGKDVELRCDPISGHTALYWYRQSLGQGLEFLIYFQGNSAPDKSGLPSDRFSAERTGGSVSTLTIQRTQQEDSAVYLCASSSQGAAYEQYFGPGTRLTVT.

The chain carries TRBV6-1 and TRBJ1-2, with TRBD1 matching 7 bases. In germline, CDR1 is MNHNS, CDR2 SASEGT. V lost 6 bases and J lost 0; bases outside the gene matches: 7. This CDR3 has 15 residues. Here the CDR3 reads CASRWDSLSNYGYTF. The CDR3 nucleotides read TGTGCCAGCAGGTGGGACAGCCTTTCTAACTATGGCTACACCTTC.

In this sample, this clonotype turned up many times. J is TRBJ1-1 and V is TRBV6-1; D ambiguous. The CDR3 covers 14 residues. The V gene's germline CDR1 is MNHNS and CDR2 SASEGT. V lost 2 bases and J 2 bases, leaving 9 bases between the germline ends. CDR3 nucleotides: TGTGCCAGCAGTGAATGGGGAGACAACACTGAAGCTTTCTTT. Protein sequence: CASSEWGDNTEAFF.

This sequence joins TRBV19 and TRBJ1-1; possibly TRBD1 for D (5 bases). Germline assignment: CDR1 LNHDA and CDR2 SQIVND (reference sequence). This CDR3 has 14 amino acids. V gave up 1 base and J gave up 4 bases, with 10 bases separating them. CDR3 nucleotide sequence: TGTGCCAGTAGTATAGGGGGCGGCCCCACTGAAGCTTTCTTT. Protein product: CASSIGGGPTEAFF.

This clonotype was seen at least ten times. The chain has TRBV6-5 and TRBJ2-3, with TRBD2 matching 11 bases. The CDR3 runs 19 residues. CDR1 is MNHEY, CDR2 SVGAGI, per germline. V shed 1 base and J 2 bases; nucleotides not matched to a gene: 11. The CDR3: CASSYLTAGLAGHTDTQYF. The DNA for the CDR3 is TGTGCCAGCAGTTACTTAACTGCCGGACTAGCGGGCCACACAGATACGCAGTATTTT.

The genes are TRBV5-5 and TRBJ2-1, with a weak D call TRBD2 (5 bases). V was cut by 1 base and J by 1 base, with 9 bases left in between. Germline CDR1 reads SGHKS; CDR2 reads YYEKEE (reference sequence). The CDR3 is 15 residues long. Here the CDR3 DNA reads TGTGCCAGCAGCTTGTCCGACTATTCCTACAATGAGCAGTTCTTC. Amino acid sequence: CASSLSDYSYNEQFF.

The gene calls are TRBV27 and TRBJ1-5, with a tentative D call TRBD1 (6 bases). V dropped 6 bases and J dropped 2 bases, with 14 bases sitting between them. Germline assignment: CDR1 MNHEY and CDR2 SMNVEV (reference sequence). The CDR3 is 15 amino acids. CDR3 region: CASSTGFGGNQPQHF. The CDR3 bases are TGTGCCAGCAGCACAGGGTTCGGGGGCAATCAGCCCCAGCATTTT.

There are a few counts of this clonotype. This may arise from a read error, as a much more abundant clone is one base away. The chain has TRBV7-2 and TRBJ2-7; 8 bases are a match to TRBD1. CDR3 size: 13 residues. J lost 2 bases, V lost 7 bases, and 4 bases had no gene match. Germline CDR1 reads SGHTA; CDR2 reads FQGNSA. The CDR3 spells CASNRQGPYEQYF. The CDR3 DNA sequence: TGTGCCAGCAACCGACAGGGGCCCTACGAGCAGTACTTC.